Listed below are T cell receptor beta chains from one sample, sequenced in a study of T-cell memory formation after mild COVID-19. TCRdb re-called the 5' RACE reads through MiXCR, storing one row per CDR3 protein. The sample lists approximately 480,000 distinct CDR3 sequences, 15% to 20% occurring once. Input material: PBMCs or a T cell subset sorted from them (not recorded which). These receptors were taken from an adult woman who had mild COVID-19 (a few samples of this study predate the infection). Cell type and time point are not known. Each CDR3 is given with its conserved first and last residue. The D gene is left open where the match is weak. The listing skips clone size in some rows; elsewhere it reads once, few, many or a size class.

D	length	V	size	J	CDR3	DNA
.	15	TRBV5-6	.	TRBJ2-2	CASSLFWRNTGELFF	TGTGCCAGCAGCTTGTTCTGGCGGAACACCGGGGAGCTGTTTTTT
.	12	TRBV9	.	TRBJ1-4	CASSVDGEKLFF	TGTGCCAGCAGCGTAGACGGGGAAAAACTGTTTTTT
TRBD1	17	TRBV4-1	few	TRBJ1-5	CASSHPPDRGGDQPQHF	TGCGCCAGCAGCCACCCTCCGGACAGGGGAGGAGATCAGCCCCAGCATTTT
.	16	TRBV5-1	.	TRBJ2-3	CASSSRPPDGSDTQYF	TGCGCCAGCAGCTCGCGACCCCCCGACGGGTCAGATACGCAGTATTTT
TRBD2	14	TRBV5-1	.	TRBJ2-7	CASSLTLAGYEQYF	TGCGCCAGCAGCCTGACGTTAGCGGGGTACGAGCAGTACTTC
.	13	TRBV4-3	.	TRBJ2-1	CASSQDLGREQFF	TGCGCCAGCAGCCAAGATTTAGGACGGGAGCAGTTCTTC
TRBD2	15	TRBV9	.	TRBJ2-7	CASSVGLAATYEQYF	TGTGCCAGCAGCGTAGGACTAGCCGCTACCTACGAGCAGTACTTC
.	15	TRBV11-2	.	TRBJ1-1	CASSLVALGNTEAFF	TGTGCCAGCAGCTTAGTGGCTTTAGGGAACACTGAAGCTTTCTTT
TRBD2	13	TRBV12-5	.	TRBJ2-1	CASCGRCFDEQFF	TGTGCTAGTTGCGGGAGATGTTTCGATGAGCAGTTCTTC
TRBD1	11	TRBV4-1	.	TRBJ1-1	CASSLGQEAFF	TGCGCCAGCAGCCTGGGACAGGAAGCTTTCTTT
.	13	TRBV6-2/TRBV6-3	.	TRBJ2-7	CASSYSTSYEQYF	TGTGCCAGCAGTTACTCGACTAGCTACGAGCAGTACTTC
.	17	TRBV4-1	.	TRBJ1-5	CASSQVFVRESNQPQHF	TGCGCCAGCAGCCAAGTATTCGTGCGGGAAAGCAATCAGCCCCAGCATTTT
.	13	TRBV5-5	.	TRBJ2-7	CASILTTGYEQYF	TGTGCCAGCATCCTGACGACAGGATACGAGCAGTACTTC
.	14	TRBV18	few	TRBJ2-7	CASSPGFGSYEQYF	TGTGCCAGCTCACCTGGGTTCGGGTCCTACGAGCAGTACTTC
.	14	TRBV7-9	few	TRBJ1-2	CASSLRDFNYGYTF	TGTGCCAGCAGCTTAAGAGACTTCAACTATGGCTACACCTTC
.	19	TRBV12-3/TRBV12-4	many	TRBJ2-1	CASSPEGSRAPGSYNEQFF	TGTGCCAGCAGTCCGGAGGGGAGCCGGGCCCCTGGCTCCTACAATGAGCAGTTCTTC
.	17	TRBV4-3	few	TRBJ1-2	CASSQAVHRELSYGYTF	TGCGCCAGCAGCCAAGCTGTCCACAGGGAGTTGAGCTATGGCTACACCTTC
TRBD1	17	TRBV5-1	.	TRBJ1-4	CASGPGDRGRYNEKLFF	TGCGCCAGCGGACCCGGGGACAGGGGAAGATATAATGAAAAACTGTTTTTT
TRBD1	14	TRBV20-1	few	TRBJ2-7	CSARSGQGDREQYF	TGCAGTGCCCGTTCGGGACAGGGGGACCGAGAGCAGTACTTC
.	15	TRBV20-1	.	TRBJ2-5	CSARARSEAKETQYF	TGCAGTGCTAGAGCTAGATCGGAAGCGAAAGAGACCCAGTACTTC
TRBD2	17	TRBV18	.	TRBJ2-7	CASSSIPGTSGSYEQYF	TGTGCCAGCTCATCCATTCCGGGGACTAGCGGGAGCTACGAGCAGTACTTC
TRBD1	13	TRBV5-1	many	TRBJ2-7	CASSPGQDYEQYF	TGCGCCAGCAGCCCGGGACAGGACTACGAGCAGTACTTC
.	14	TRBV10-3	many	TRBJ2-5	CAISDPGGMKTQYF	TGTGCCATCAGTGATCCGGGCGGGATGAAGACCCAGTACTTC
.	14	TRBV7-9	few	TRBJ1-1	CASSSGHMNTEAFF	TGTGCCAGCAGCTCGGGACACATGAACACTGAAGCTTTCTTT
.	18	TRBV7-9	few	TRBJ1-1	CASSLAWGYTAMNTEAFF	TGTGCCAGCAGCTTAGCGTGGGGTTATACAGCCATGAACACTGAAGCTTTCTTT
.	13	TRBV12-3/TRBV12-4	.	TRBJ2-1	CASSLPGPGEQFF	TGTGCCAGCAGTTTGCCGGGACCAGGGGAGCAGTTCTTC
.	16	TRBV9	few	TRBJ1-5	CASSADGRGGNQPQHF	TGTGCCAGCAGCGCGGACGGCCGGGGAGGCAATCAGCCCCAGCATTTT
.	17	TRBV18	few	TRBJ2-7	CASSPLGLGGRNYEQYF	TGTGCCAGCTCACCGCTAGGGCTTGGGGGTAGGAATTACGAGCAGTACTTC
TRBD1	15	TRBV4-3	.	TRBJ2-1	CASSAGTGGSDEQFF	TGCGCCAGCAGCGCCGGGACAGGGGGCTCGGATGAGCAGTTCTTC
TRBD2	17	TRBV5-1	few	TRBJ2-5	CASRKNLAGALQETQYF	TGCGCCAGCAGGAAGAATCTAGCGGGGGCCCTCCAAGAGACCCAGTACTTC
.	13	TRBV5-6	many	TRBJ2-1	CASRGGYYNEQFF	TGTGCCAGCAGAGGAGGGTACTACAATGAGCAGTTCTTC
.	13	TRBV29-1	.	TRBJ1-4	CSVALATNEKLFF	TGCAGCGTTGCTTTGGCAACTAATGAAAAACTGTTTTTT
TRBD2	15	TRBV6-5	.	TRBJ2-2	CASSYLGGDTGELFF	TGTGCCAGCAGTTACCTCGGGGGGGACACCGGGGAGCTGTTTTTT
.	15	TRBV6-5	few	TRBJ1-3	CASSYAPRAGNTIYF	TGTGCCAGCAGTTACGCCCCACGGGCTGGAAACACCATATATTTT
.	14	TRBV27	few	TRBJ2-7	CASQGHLFPYEQYF	TGTGCCAGTCAGGGACACCTATTCCCGTACGAGCAGTACTTC
.	12	TRBV15	.	TRBJ1-2	CATSSLASGYTF	TGTGCCACCAGCAGCCTGGCGAGTGGCTACACCTTC
.	15	TRBV9	.	TRBJ1-2	CASSVGDWAVYGYTF	TGTGCCAGCAGCGTAGGCGACTGGGCCGTCTATGGCTACACCTTC
.	13	TRBV2	.	TRBJ2-3	CATSWRGEDTQYF	TGTGCCACATCGTGGAGGGGGGAGGATACGCAGTATTTT
.	14	TRBV7-6	many	TRBJ2-7	CASSFGTASYEQYF	TGTGCCAGCAGTTTTGGGACGGCCTCCTACGAGCAGTACTTC
.	15	TRBV12-3/TRBV12-4	few	TRBJ2-3	CASSPSGHRADTQYF	TGTGCCAGCAGTCCTTCCGGGCACCGAGCAGATACGCAGTATTTT